Listed here are 7 T cell receptor beta chains from one sample, sequenced in a study of CD8+CD57+ T cells in acquired aplastic anemia. The authors sequenced patients whose flow cytometry had shown CD8+CD57+ cell expansion. Genomic DNA served as template for TCR beta VDJ and CDR3 profiling. TCRdb called the reads again in MiXCR, with one record for every CDR3 protein. The repertoire holds fewer than 200,000 distinct CDR3 sequences, with around 75% as singletons. The material sequenced was sorted CD4+, CD8+, or CD8+CD57+ T cells (not recorded which) from PBMCs. The receptors were gathered from a human donor with aplastic anemia.

The chain recombines TRBV20-1 with TRBJ2-5, with 8 bases fitting TRBD2. The CDR3 is made up of 13 amino acids. Germline V gene sequence: CDR1 DFQATT, CDR2 SNEGSKA (reference sequence). V gave up 6 bases and J gave up 4 bases; unmatched junction bases: 7. The chain's CDR3 is CSAIAGLRETQYF. The DNA for the CDR3 is TGCAGTGCAATAGCGGGGCTTCGAGAGACCCAGTACTTC.

As regards this clonotype: A much larger clone is a single base away; this may be a read error. The rearrangement uses TRBV6-4 and TRBJ1-4, with D possibly matching TRBD1 (6 bases). V shed 6 bases and J shed 0 bases, with 14 bases lying between them. Germline assignment: CDR1 MRHNA and CDR2 SNTAGT. The CDR3 length is 16 residues. Here the CDR3 reads CASRGASSATNEKLFF. Written as DNA, the CDR3 is TGTGCCAGCAGGGGGGCCAGTTCAGCAACTAATGAAAAACTGTTTTTT.

The V gene is TRBV19, the J gene TRBJ2-7; D may be TRBD1 (5 bases). The CDR3 is 13 amino acids. Looked up from germline, CDR1 is LNHDA and CDR2 is SQIVND (reference sequence). V was shortened by 5 bases and J by 5 bases, with 13 bases between the two germline ends. CDR3 in amino acids: CASSAGLVDEQYF. As DNA, the CDR3 is TGTGCCAGTAGTGCAGGGTTAGTGGACGAGCAGTACTTC.

V gene TRBV7-3 combines with J gene TRBJ2-1, with 12 bases lining up with TRBD2. This CDR3 region has 15 residues. V lost 4 bases, J lost 9 bases, and 7 bases stayed unmatched. Germline CDR1 reads SGHTA; CDR2 reads FQGTGA. The CDR3 nucleotides read TGTGCCAGCAGCTCGACTAGCGGGGGTGCGGGTGAGCAGTTCTTC. This encodes CASSSTSGGAGEQFF.

This chain uses TRBV7-9 with TRBJ1-2; 11 bases agree with TRBD1. After removal of 4 bases from V and 6 bases from J, the junction contained 10 bases not matched to a gene. CDR3 length equals 16 residues. Germline V gene data show CDR1 as SEHNR and CDR2 as FQNEAQ (reference sequence). The CDR3 nucleotides are TGTGCCAGCAGCTGGAACCGGGACAGGGGGAAGGATGGCTACACCTTC. The encoded protein is CASSWNRDRGKDGYTF.

This chain uses TRBV2 with TRBJ1-6; the match to TRBD1 covers 8 bases. There are 13 residues in the CDR3. With V trimmed by 9 bases and J by 7 bases, 5 bases remained unmatched. Germline CDR1 SNHLY, CDR2 FYNNEI. The CDR3: CASRQGPNSPLHF. The CDR3 region has the DNA TGTGCCAGTCGACAGGGGCCGAATTCACCCCTCCACTTT.

This clonotype has a handful of counts. The chain uses TRBV20-1 and TRBJ2-1; TRBD2 aligns across 12 bases. The V gene end was trimmed by 0 bases and the J gene end by 1 base; junction bases not matched to a gene: 10. The CDR3 runs to 19 residues. Per the germline V gene, CDR1 is DFQATT and CDR2 is SNEGSKA (reference sequence). In DNA, the CDR3 is TGCAGTGCTAGAGATCCCAACCCTAGCGGGGGGGTTTCCTACAATGAGCAGTTCTTC. It yields the protein CSARDPNPSGGVSYNEQFF.